The clone carrying this TCR beta chain was observed a handful of times. Trimming took 0 bases from V and 5 from J, leaving 20 bases between them. Germline V gene data show CDR1 as SGHRS and CDR2 as YFSETQ. There are 17 residues in the CDR3. This entry comes from a study of response to subunit inactivated influenza vaccine. TCRdb re-derived calls from the RT-PCR reads in MiXCR, one entry per CDR3 protein. The repertoire holds a few hundred thousand distinct CDR3 sequences, with approximately 10% as singletons. This same sample was also taken into another study, of T cells expressing NK-cell markers. That source adds: TCR beta libraries carry UMIs added by 5'RACE template switching. With an anti-gamma-delta TCR antibody, sorting in several experiments was kept to alpha-beta TCR T cells. Whether expanded NKG2C-expressing T cell clones recognize HCMV is unknown.

This chain joins TRBV5-1 and TRBJ1-1; D possibly corresponds to TRBD1 (5 bases). This TCR derives from a middle-aged man who received an inactivated influenza vaccine. The sequenced sample was PBMCs from blood, obtained on the day of vaccination. The CDR3 DNA reads TGCGCCAGCAGCTTGGGGTACAGGACTGGGCGGGAAACTGAAGCTTTCTTT. It codes for CASSLGYRTGRETEAFF.